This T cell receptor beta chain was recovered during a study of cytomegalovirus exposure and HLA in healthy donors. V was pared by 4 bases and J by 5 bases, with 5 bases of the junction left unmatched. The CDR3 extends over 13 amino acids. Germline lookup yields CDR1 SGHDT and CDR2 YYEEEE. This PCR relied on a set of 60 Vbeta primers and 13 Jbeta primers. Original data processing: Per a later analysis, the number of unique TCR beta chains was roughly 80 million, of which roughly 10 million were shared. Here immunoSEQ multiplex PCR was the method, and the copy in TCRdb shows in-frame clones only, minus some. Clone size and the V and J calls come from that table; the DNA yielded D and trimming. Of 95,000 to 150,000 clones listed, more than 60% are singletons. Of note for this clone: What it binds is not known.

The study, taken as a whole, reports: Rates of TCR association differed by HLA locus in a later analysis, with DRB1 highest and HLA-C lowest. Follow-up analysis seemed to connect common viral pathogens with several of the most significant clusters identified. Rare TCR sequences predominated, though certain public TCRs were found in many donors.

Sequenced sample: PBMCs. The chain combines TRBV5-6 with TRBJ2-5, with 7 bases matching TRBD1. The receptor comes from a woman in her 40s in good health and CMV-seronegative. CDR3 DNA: TGTGCCAGCAGCCGAACAGGGGCCGAGACCCAGTACTTC. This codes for CASSRTGAETQYF. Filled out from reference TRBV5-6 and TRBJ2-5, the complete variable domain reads DAGVTQSPTHLIKTRGQQVTLRCSPKSGHDTVSWYQQALGQGPQFIFQYYEEEERQRGNFPDRFSGHQFPNYSSELNVNALLLGDSALYLCASSRTGAETQYFGPGTRLLVL.